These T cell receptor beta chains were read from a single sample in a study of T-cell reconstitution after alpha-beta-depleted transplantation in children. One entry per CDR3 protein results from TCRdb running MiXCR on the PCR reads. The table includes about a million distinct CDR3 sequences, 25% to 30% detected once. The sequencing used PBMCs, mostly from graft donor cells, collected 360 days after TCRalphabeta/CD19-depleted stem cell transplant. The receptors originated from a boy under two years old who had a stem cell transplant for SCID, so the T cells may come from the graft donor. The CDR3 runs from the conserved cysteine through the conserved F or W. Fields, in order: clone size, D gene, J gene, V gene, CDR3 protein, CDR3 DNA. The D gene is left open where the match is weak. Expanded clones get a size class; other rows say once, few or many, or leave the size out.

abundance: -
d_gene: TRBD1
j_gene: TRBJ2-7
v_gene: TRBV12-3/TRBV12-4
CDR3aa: CGSSRQRDRGGLNEQYF
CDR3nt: TGTGGCAGCAGCCGGCAAAGGGACAGGGGTGGCCTGAACGAGCAGTACTTC

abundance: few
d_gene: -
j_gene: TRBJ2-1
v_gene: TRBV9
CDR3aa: CASSVAGPPSHEQFF
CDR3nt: TGTGCCAGCAGCGTAGCGGGGCCTCCCTCACATGAGCAGTTCTTC

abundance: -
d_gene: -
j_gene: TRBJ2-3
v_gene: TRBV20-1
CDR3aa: CSARAKGLTDTQYF
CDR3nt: TGCAGTGCTAGAGCTAAGGGGTTGACAGATACGCAGTATTTT

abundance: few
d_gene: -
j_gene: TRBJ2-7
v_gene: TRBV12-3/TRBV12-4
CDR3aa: CASTPSGDLSYEQYF
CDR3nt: TGTGCCAGCACCCCCTCAGGGGATCTCTCCTACGAGCAGTACTTC

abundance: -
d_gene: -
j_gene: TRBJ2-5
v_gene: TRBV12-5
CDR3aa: CASGLVSGIVQETQYF
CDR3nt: TGTGCTAGTGGTTTGGTAAGCGGAATCGTCCAAGAGACCCAGTACTTC

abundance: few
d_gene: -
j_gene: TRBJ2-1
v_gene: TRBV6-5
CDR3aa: CASGPFNNEQFF
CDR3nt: TGTGCCAGCGGGCCATTCAACAATGAGCAGTTCTTC

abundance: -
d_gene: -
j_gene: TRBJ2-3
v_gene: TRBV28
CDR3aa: CASSFEQGSTDTQYF
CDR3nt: TGTGCCAGCAGTTTCGAGCAAGGGTCCACAGATACGCAGTATTTT

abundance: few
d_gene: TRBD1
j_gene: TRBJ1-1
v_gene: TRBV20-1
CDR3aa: CSARDQETGALAFF
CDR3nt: TGCAGTGCTAGAGATCAGGAGACAGGGGCTCTAGCTTTCTTT

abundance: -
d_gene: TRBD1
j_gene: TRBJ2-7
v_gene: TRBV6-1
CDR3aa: CASSPNRGRFDYEQYF
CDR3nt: TGTGCCAGCAGCCCCAACAGGGGGCGCTTCGACTACGAGCAGTACTTC

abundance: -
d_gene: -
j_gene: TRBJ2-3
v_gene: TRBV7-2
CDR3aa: CASSIGRNTDTQYF
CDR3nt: TGTGCCAGCAGCATCGGACGGAACACAGATACGCAGTATTTT

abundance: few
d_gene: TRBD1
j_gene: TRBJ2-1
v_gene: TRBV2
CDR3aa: CASTSQGQANNEQFF
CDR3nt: TGTGCCAGCACCTCACAGGGGCAGGCTAACAATGAGCAGTTCTTC

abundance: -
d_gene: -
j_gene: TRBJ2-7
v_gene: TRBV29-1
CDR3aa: CSAERGSEQYF
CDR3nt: TGCAGCGCCGAAAGGGGATCCGAGCAGTACTTC

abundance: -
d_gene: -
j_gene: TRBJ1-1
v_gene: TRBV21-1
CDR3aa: CASSKVYGRKYTEAFF
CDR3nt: TGTGCCAGCAGCAAAGTTTATGGACGGAAGTACACTGAAGCTTTCTTT

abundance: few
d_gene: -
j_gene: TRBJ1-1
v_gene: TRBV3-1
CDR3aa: CASSQGQANTEAFF
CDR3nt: TGTGCCAGCAGCCAAGGACAGGCGAACACTGAAGCTTTCTTT

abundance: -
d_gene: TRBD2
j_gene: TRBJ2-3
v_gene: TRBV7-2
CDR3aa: CASSWAGGRGDTQYF
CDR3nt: TGTGCCAGCAGCTGGGCGGGGGGCCGGGGAGATACGCAGTATTTT

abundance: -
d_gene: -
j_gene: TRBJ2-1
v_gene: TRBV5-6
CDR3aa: CASSPGGSSLYNEQFF
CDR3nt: TGTGCCAGCAGCCCTGGTGGCAGTTCCCTTTACAATGAGCAGTTCTTC

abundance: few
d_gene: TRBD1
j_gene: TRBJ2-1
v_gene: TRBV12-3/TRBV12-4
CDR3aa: CASVRGQLLYNEQFF
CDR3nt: TGTGCCAGCGTCCGGGGACAGCTATTATACAATGAGCAGTTCTTC

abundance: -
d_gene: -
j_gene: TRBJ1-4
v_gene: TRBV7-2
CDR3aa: CASSSADGIEKLFF
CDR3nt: TGTGCCAGCAGCTCCGCAGACGGGATCGAAAAACTGTTTTTT

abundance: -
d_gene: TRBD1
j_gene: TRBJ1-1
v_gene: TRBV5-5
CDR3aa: CASSPEGGTGEAFF
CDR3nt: TGTGCCAGCAGCCCCGAAGGTGGGACAGGGGAAGCTTTCTTT

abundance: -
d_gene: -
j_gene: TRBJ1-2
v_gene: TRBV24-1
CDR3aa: CATSDLTGQSFEGYTF
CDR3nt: TGTGCCACCAGTGATTTAACCGGACAGTCCTTTGAGGGCTACACCTTC

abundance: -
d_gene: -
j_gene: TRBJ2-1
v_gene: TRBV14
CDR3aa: CASSQGVGQRYDEQFF
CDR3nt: TGTGCCAGCAGCCAAGGTGTCGGCCAGAGGTACGATGAGCAGTTCTTC

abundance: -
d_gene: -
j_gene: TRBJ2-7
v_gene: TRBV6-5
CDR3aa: CASSYSTGQEQYF
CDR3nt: TGTGCCAGCAGTTACTCCACAGGGCAGGAGCAGTACTTC

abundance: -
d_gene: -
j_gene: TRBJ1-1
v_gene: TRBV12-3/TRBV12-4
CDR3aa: CASSFAPAPMNTEAFF
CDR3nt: TGTGCCAGCAGTTTCGCTCCGGCACCTATGAACACTGAAGCTTTCTTT

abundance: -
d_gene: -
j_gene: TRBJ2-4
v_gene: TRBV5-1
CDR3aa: CASSLEGGKNIQYF
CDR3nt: TGCGCCAGCAGCTTGGAAGGCGGAAAAAACATTCAGTACTTC

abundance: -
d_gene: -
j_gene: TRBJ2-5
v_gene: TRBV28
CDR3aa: CASYTANLTVQETQYF
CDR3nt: TGTGCCAGCTATACCGCGAACTTGACCGTTCAAGAGACCCAGTACTTC

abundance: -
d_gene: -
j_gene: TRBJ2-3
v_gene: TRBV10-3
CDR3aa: CAISPLPPQDTQYF
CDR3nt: TGTGCCATCAGTCCTCTGCCCCCGCAGGATACGCAGTATTTT

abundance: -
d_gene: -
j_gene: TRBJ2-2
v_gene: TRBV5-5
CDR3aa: CASSLVASKGELFF
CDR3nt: TGTGCCAGCAGCTTGGTGGCCTCAAAGGGGGAGCTGTTTTTT

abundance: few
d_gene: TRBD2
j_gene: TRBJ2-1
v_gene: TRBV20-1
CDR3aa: CSARDRSGGARYNEQFF
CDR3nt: TGCAGTGCTAGAGATCGTAGCGGGGGGGCAAGGTACAATGAGCAGTTCTTC

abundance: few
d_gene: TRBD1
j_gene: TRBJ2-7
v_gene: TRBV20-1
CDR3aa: CSARTGTYEQYF
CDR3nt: TGCAGTGCTAGGACAGGGACCTACGAGCAGTACTTC